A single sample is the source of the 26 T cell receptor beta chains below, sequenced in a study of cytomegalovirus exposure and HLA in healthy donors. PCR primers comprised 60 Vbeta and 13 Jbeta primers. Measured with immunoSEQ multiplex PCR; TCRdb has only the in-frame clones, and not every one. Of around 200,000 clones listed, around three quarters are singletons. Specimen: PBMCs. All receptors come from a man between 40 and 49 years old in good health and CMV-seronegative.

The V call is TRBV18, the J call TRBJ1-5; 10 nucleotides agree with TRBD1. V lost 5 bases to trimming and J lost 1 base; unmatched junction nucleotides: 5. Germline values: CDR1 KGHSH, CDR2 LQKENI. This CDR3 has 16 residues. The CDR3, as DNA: TGTGCCAGCTCAAGACAGGGGGCTCGAAGCAATCAGCCCCAGCATTTT. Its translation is CASSRQGARSNQPQHF.

CDR3 amino acids: CASSYSDRVTGELFF. Written as DNA, the CDR3 is TGTGCCAGCAGTTACTCGGACAGGGTCACCGGGGAGCTGTTTTTT. The chain has TRBV6-5 and TRBJ2-2; 8 bases agree with TRBD1. The CDR3 is made up of 15 amino acids. CDR1 is MNHEY and CDR2 is SVGAGI in the germline V gene. After removal of 0 bases from V and 4 bases from J, the junction contained 1 base not matched to a gene.

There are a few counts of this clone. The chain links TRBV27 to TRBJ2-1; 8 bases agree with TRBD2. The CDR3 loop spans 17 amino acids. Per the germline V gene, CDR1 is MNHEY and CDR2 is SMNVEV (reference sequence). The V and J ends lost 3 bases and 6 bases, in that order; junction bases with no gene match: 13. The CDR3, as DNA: TGTGCCAGCAGTTTCTCCCACTGGCGGGGGGCCTTCAATGAGCAGTTCTTC. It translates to CASSFSHWRGAFNEQFF.

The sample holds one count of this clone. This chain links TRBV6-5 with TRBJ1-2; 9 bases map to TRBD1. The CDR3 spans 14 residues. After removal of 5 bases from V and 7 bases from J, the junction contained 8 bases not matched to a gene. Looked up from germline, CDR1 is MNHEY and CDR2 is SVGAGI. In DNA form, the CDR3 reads TGTGCCAGCAGTCGAGGGACAGGGCGTCTTGGCTACACCTTC. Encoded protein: CASSRGTGRLGYTF.

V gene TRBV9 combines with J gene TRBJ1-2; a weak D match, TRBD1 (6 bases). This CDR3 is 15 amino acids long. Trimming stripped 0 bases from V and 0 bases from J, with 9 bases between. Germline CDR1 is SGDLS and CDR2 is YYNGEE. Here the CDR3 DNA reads TGTGCCAGCAGCGTAGGACAGGCCACTAACTATGGCTACACCTTC. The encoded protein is CASSVGQATNYGYTF.

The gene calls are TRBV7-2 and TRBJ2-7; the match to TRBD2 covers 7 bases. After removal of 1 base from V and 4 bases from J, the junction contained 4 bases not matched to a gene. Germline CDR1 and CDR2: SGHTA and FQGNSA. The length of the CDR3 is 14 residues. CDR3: CASSLGGSAYEQYF. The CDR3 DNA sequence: TGTGCCAGCAGCTTAGGCGGGAGTGCATACGAGCAGTACTTC.

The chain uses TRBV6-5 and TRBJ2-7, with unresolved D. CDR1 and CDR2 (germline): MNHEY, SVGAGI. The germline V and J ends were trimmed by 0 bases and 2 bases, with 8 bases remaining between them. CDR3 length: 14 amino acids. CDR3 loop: CASSYSFPTYEQYF. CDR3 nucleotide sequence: TGTGCCAGCAGTTACTCGTTCCCTACCTACGAGCAGTACTTC.

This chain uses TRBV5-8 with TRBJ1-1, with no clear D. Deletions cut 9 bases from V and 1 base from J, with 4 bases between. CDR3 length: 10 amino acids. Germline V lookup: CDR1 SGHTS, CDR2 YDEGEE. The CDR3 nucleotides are TGTGCCACCTCGAACACTGAAGCTTTCTTT. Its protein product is CATSNTEAFF. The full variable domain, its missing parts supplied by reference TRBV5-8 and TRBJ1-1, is EAGVTQSPTHLIKTRGQQATLRCSPISGHTSVYWYQQALGLGLQFLLWYDEGEERNRGNFPPRFSGRQFPNYSSELNVNALELEDSALYLCATSNTEAFFGQGTRLTVV.

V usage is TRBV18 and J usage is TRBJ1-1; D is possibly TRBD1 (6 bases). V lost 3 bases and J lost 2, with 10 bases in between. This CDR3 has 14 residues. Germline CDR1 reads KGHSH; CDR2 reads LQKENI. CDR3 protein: CASSPDRINTEAFF. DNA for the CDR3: TGTGCCAGCTCACCGGACAGAATCAACACTGAAGCTTTCTTT.

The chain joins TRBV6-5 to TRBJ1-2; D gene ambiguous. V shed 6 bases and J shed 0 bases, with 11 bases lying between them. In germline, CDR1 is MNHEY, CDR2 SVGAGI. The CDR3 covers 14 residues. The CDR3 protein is CASSEVAPNYGYTF. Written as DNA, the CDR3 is TGTGCCAGCAGCGAAGTCGCGCCTAACTATGGCTACACCTTC.

This CDR3 reads CASSLDATASYGYTF. The CDR3 coding sequence is TGTGCCAGCAGCTTAGATGCGACAGCCTCCTATGGCTACACCTTC. V gene TRBV7-9 combines with J gene TRBJ1-2; perhaps TRBD1 as D (5 bases). The germline CDR1 and CDR2 sequences are SEHNR and FQNEAQ (reference sequence). The CDR3 contains 15 residues. The germline V and J ends were trimmed by 1 base and 4 bases, with 13 bases remaining between them.

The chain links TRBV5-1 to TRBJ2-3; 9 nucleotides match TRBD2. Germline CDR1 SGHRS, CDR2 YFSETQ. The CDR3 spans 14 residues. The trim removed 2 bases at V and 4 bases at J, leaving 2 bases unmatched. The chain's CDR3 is CASSFSGSPDTQYF. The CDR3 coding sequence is TGCGCCAGCAGCTTTAGCGGGAGCCCAGATACGCAGTATTTT.

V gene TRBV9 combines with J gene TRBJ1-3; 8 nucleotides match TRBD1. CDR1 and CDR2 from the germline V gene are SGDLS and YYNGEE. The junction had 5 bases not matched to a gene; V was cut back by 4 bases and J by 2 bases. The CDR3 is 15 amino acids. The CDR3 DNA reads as TGTGCCAGCAGCCCCGGGACAGGAGCTGGAAACACCATATATTTT. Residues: CASSPGTGAGNTIYF.

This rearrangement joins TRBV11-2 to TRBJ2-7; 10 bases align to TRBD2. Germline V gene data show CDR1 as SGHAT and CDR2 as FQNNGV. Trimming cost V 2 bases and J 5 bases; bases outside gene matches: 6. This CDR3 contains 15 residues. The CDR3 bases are TGTGCCAGCAGCTTACAAGCGGGAGGGCCCAACGAGCAGTACTTC. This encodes CASSLQAGGPNEQYF.

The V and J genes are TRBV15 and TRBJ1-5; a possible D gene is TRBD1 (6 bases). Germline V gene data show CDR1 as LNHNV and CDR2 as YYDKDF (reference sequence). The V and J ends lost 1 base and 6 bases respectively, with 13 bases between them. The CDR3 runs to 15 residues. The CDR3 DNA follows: TGTGCCACCAGCAGAGTAGCAGGGGCGGCTCAGCCCCAGCATTTT. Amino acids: CATSRVAGAAQPQHF.

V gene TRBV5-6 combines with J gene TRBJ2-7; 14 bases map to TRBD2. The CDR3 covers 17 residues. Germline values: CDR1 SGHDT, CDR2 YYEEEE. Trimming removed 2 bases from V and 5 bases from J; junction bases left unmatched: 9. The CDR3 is CASSLGTSGSISHEQYF. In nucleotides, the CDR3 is TGTGCCAGCAGCTTAGGGACTAGCGGGAGTATTAGCCACGAGCAGTACTTC.

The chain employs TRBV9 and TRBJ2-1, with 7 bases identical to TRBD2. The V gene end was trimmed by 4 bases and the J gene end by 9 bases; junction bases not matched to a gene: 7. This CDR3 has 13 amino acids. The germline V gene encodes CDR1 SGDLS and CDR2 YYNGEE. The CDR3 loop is CASSPQPGGEQFF. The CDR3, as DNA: TGTGCCAGCAGCCCCCAGCCGGGGGGTGAGCAGTTCTTC.

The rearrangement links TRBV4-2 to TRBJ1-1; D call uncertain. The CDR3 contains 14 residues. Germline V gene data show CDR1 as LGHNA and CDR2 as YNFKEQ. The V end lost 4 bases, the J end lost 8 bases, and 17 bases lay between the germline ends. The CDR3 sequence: CASSPARDASEAFF. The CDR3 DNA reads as TGTGCCAGCAGCCCGGCTCGGGATGCTTCCGAAGCTTTCTTT.

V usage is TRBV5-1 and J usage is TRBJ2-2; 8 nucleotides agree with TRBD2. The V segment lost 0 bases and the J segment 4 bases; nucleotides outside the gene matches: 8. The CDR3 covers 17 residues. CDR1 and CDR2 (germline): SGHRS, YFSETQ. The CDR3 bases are TGCGCCAGCAGCTTGGACGGCGGGAGGAGGGGCACCGGGGAGCTGTTTTTT. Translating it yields CASSLDGGRRGTGELFF.

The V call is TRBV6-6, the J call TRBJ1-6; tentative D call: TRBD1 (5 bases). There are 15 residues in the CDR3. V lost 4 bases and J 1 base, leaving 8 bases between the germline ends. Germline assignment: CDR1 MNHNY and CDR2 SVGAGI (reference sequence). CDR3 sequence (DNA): TGTGCCAGCAGTTTTAGACAGTCCTATAATTCACCCCTCCACTTT. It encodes CASSFRQSYNSPLHF.

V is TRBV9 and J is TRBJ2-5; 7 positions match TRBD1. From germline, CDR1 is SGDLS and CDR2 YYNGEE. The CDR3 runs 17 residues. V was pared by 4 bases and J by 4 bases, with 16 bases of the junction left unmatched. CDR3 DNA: TGTGCCAGCAGCTCAAGACTCCAACCCGGGACAGTAGAGACCCAGTACTTC. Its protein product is CASSSRLQPGTVETQYF.

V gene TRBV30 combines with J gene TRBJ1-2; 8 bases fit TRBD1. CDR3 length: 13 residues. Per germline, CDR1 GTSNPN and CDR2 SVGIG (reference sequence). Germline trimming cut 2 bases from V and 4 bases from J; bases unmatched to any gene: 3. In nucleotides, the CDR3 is TGTGCCTGGAGTCCCGACAGGGGCTATGGCTACACCTTC. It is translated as CAWSPDRGYGYTF.

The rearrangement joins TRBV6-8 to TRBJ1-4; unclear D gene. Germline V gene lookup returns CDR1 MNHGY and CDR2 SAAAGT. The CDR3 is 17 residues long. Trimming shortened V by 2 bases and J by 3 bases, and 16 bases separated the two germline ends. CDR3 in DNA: TGTGCCAGCAGTTACAACCGGGGTCCCGGCTCTAATGAAAAACTGTTTTTT. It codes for CASSYNRGPGSNEKLFF.

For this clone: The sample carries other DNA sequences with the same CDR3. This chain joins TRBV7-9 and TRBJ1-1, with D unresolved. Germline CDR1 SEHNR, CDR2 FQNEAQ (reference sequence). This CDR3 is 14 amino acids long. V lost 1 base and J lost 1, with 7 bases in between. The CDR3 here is CASSLGPGNTEAFF. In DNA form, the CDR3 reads TGTGCCAGCAGCTTAGGCCCAGGGAACACTGAAGCTTTCTTT.

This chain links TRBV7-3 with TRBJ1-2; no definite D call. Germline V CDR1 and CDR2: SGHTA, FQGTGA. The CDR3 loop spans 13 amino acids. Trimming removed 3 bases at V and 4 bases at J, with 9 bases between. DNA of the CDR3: TGTGCCAGCAGCTTTCAGGACTCCTATGGCTACACCTTC. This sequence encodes CASSFQDSYGYTF.

The CDR3 reads CASSALVSSSYEQYF. The CDR3 coding sequence is TGTGCCAGCAGTGCACTAGTATCGAGCTCCTACGAGCAGTACTTC. J is TRBJ2-7 and V is TRBV2, with D tentatively TRBD2 (5 bases). With 4 bases removed from V and 0 bases from J, the gap between germline ends came to 13 bases. Germline CDR1 and CDR2: SNHLY and FYNNEI. The CDR3 has 15 residues.